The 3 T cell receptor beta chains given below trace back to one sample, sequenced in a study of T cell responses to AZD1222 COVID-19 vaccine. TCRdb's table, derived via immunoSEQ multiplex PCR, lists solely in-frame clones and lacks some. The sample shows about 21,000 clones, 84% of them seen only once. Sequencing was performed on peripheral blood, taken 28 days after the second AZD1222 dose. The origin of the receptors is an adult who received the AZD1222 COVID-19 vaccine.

CDR3 DNA: TGTGCCAGCAGCTCAGAGGCCGGGACTAGCGAGAATGAGCAGTTCTTC. This codes for CASSSEAGTSENEQFF. The chain has TRBV9 and TRBJ2-1; 10 bases are a match to TRBD2. CDR1 and CDR2 (germline): SGDLS, YYNGEE. V was pared by 4 bases and J by 7 bases, with 11 bases of the junction left unmatched. This CDR3 comprises 16 residues.

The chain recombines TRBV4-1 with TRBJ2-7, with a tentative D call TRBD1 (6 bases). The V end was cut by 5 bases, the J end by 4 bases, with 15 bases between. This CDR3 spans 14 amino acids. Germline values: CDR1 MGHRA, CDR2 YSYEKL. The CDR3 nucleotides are TGCGCCAGCAGCGAACCAGGGGAAGGATACGAGCAGTACTTC. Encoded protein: CASSEPGEGYEQYF.

CDR3 amino acids: CASSRGTEAFF. CDR3 sequence (DNA): TGTGCCAGTAGTCGGGGAACTGAAGCTTTCTTT. The chain carries TRBV19 and TRBJ1-1, with no clear D. V gave up 5 bases and J gave up 5 bases, with 6 bases separating them. Germline CDR1 is LNHDA and CDR2 is SQIVND (reference sequence). This CDR3 contains 11 residues. The full variable domain, with the rest looked up from reference TRBV19 and TRBJ1-1, is DGGITQSPKYLFRKEGQNVTLSCEQNLNHDAMYWYRQDPGQGLRLIYYSQIVNDFQKGDIAEGYSVSREKKESFPLTVTSAQKNPTAFYLCASSRGTEAFFGQGTRLTVV.